The 2 T cell receptor beta chains below all came from one sample that was sequenced in a study of monozygotic twins with inflammatory bowel disease. TCRdb re-analyzed the 5' RACE reads; it lists each CDR3 protein once, without DNA. The sample table includes about 85,000 distinct CDR3 sequences. The sequencing input was blood. The receptors stem from a human donor with ulcerative colitis or Crohn's disease, or a healthy co-twin of an affected twin (not recorded which).

This chain's CDR3 is CATSGFRDTQYF. This chain joins TRBV15 and TRBJ2-3. This CDR3 region has 12 residues. Per germline, CDR1 LNHNV and CDR2 YYDKDF (reference sequence).

The chain combines TRBV29-1 with TRBJ1-1. The germline V gene encodes CDR1 SQVTM and CDR2 ANQGSEA. The CDR3 totals 15 residues. CDR3 region: CSVEGVYRINTEAFF.